The TCR beta chain under discussion was sequenced for a study of CD8+ T cells in alopecia areata. The V and J ends lost 5 bases and 3 bases respectively, with 11 bases between them. Per the germline V gene, CDR1 is MNHEY and CDR2 is SVGAGI. The CDR3 extends over 14 amino acids. Stated treatment: oral pan-JAK inhibitor, 5-10 mg twice daily. Researchers gathered lesional scalp punch biopsies and peripheral blood from patients with alopecia areata. Findings and limits, study-wide: Affected scalp, especially in alopecia totalis/universalis, had a higher clonality than normal scalp did. There were also resident alphabeta T cells of normal skin sequenced in scalp samples. In scalp and blood, many expanded lesional clones persisted during tofacitinib.

cDNA serving as the sequencing template came from extracted, reverse transcribed RNA. The repertoire was sequenced with immunoSEQ multiplex PCR; TCRdb's copy has only in-frame clones and lacks some. The data show some 200,000 clones, more than 55% seen once. On this clone itself: Its specificity is not known.

The V gene is TRBV6-5, the J gene TRBJ1-5; D possibly corresponds to TRBD1 (5 bases). Sequencing was performed on CD4+ T cells sorted from blood, taken at week 4, from a patient treated with tofacitinib. The receptor's source is a human donor with alopecia areata. The CDR3 DNA follows: TGTGCCAGCAGTGCCCACAGGTCCAATCAGCCCCAGCATTTT. Its translation: CASSAHRSNQPQHF.